This TCR beta chain was observed in a study of blood T cell repertoires in COVID-19 (dated by TCRdb to about 2020). Regarding the complete study: The collaborator samples originated in the United States, Italy and Spain and spanned the acute and convalescent phases of COVID-19. The repertoires were released in a freely available public database intended as a resource for research on the immune response to SARS-CoV-2. Subjects who had been exposed to COVID-19, were actively infected with it, or had recovered from it provided the deeply sampled blood TCRbeta repertoires that made up the dataset. The material from the prospective study consisted of cDNA or gDNA derived from T cells, B-cell-depleted T cells, or PBMCs. Where available, HLA class I and class II types were obtained from metadata supplied by the sample provider rather than from assay-based typing. Samples came from the ongoing ImmuneRACE study (first 160 participants) plus 1,254 subjects from 6 global collaborators. A de-identified subject ID, COVID-19 status, age in years and sex were almost always included in the sample metadata. Points the paper makes about the study in general: The quantity of clinical and demographic metadata differed by source and by participant and was supplied without curation.

For CDR1 and CDR2, the germline V gene lists SGDLS and YYNGEE. V and J are truncated by 3 bases and 3 bases respectively, leaving an intervening sequence of 12 bases. CDR3 length: 15 amino acids, cysteine to phenylalanine. Only the CDR3 portion is preserved as DNA: 45 bases, with reading frame beginning at the first base. The immunoSEQ Assay, a bias-controlled multiplex PCR, was used to amplify TCRbeta CDR3 regions from genomic DNA. The study's own analysis went as follows. The number of nucleated cells in each sample was estimated by amplification of reference gene primers within the assay. To quantify the absolute abundance of each unique TCRbeta CDR3 rearrangement, sequence reads were collapsed and filtered. Productive Simpson clonality was computed per sample as the square root of Simpson's diversity index over productive rearrangements. Entries here come from immuneACCESS through TCRdb and include only in-frame sequences with V and J called. Some clones fail to appear in such tables; in the studies checked, an unresolved V gene covers under half of the shortfall, and the cause of the remainder is unknown. The V and J calls and clone size are taken from that table; D and trimming were inferred from the DNA. In all, the sample holds about 120,000 clones, and just under 90% of those were seen once. The ten largest account for more than 2% of the sample.

Details on this clone: Its antigen is still unknown. One base away there is no much larger clone; base qualities are not given.

Collaborating institutions collected whole blood in K2EDTA tubes following their own protocols. For TCRbeta analysis, collaborators shipped samples in one of three forms: frozen whole blood, isolated PBMCs, or DNA extracted from either of those sample types. Recombination linked TRBV9 to TRBJ1-4; tentative D gene TRBD1, with 5 bases matching. The sequence came from a woman aged 45-59 years with acute or convalescent COVID-19. Sequencing was performed on peripheral blood. At the DNA level, the sequence is TGTGCCAGCAGCGAGGGGAAGACGGCTAATGAAAAACTGTTTTTT. Its protein product is CASSEGKTANEKLFF.